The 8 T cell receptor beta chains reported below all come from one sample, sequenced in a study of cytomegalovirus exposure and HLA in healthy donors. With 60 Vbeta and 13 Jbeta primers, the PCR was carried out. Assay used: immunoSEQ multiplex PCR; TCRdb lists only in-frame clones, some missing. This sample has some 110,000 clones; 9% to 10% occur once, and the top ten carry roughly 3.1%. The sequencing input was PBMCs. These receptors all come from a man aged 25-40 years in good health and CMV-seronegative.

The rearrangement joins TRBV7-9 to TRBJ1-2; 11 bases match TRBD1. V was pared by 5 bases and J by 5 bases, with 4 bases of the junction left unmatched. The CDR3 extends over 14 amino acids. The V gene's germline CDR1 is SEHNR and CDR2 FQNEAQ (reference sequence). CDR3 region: CASSQGQGAYGYTF. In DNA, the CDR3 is TGTGCCAGCAGCCAAGGACAGGGGGCGTATGGCTACACCTTC.

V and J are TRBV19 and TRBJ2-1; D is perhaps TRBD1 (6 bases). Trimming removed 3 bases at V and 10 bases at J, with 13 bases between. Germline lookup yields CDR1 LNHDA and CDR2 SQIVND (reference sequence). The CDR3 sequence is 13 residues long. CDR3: CASSIKGVAEQFF. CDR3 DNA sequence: TGTGCCAGTAGTATTAAGGGGGTGGCCGAGCAGTTCTTC.

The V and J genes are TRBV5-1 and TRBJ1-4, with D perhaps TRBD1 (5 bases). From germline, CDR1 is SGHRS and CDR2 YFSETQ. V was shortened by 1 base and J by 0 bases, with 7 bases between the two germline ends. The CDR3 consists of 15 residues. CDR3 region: CASSLQGPTNEKLFF. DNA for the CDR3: TGCGCCAGCAGCTTGCAGGGTCCAACTAATGAAAAACTGTTTTTT.

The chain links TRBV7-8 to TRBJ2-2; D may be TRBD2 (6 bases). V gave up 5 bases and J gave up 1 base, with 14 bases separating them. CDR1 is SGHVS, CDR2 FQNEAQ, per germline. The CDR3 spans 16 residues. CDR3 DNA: TGTGCCAGCAGCCCGCCTTGGGGGGTGAACACCGGGGAGCTGTTTTTT. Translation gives CASSPPWGVNTGELFF. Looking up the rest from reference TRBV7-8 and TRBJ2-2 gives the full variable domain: GAGVSQSPRYKVAKRGQDVALRCDPISGHVSLFWYQQALGQGPEFLTYFQNEAQLDKSGLPSDRFFAERPEGSVSTLKIQRTQQEDSAVYLCASSPPWGVNTGELFFGEGSRLTVL.

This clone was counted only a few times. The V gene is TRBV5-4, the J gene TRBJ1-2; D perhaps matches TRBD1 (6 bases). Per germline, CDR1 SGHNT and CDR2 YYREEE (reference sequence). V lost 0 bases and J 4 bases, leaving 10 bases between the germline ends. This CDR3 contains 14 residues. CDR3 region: CASSLAGTLYGYTF. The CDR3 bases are TGTGCCAGCAGCTTGGCCGGGACACTCTATGGCTACACCTTC.

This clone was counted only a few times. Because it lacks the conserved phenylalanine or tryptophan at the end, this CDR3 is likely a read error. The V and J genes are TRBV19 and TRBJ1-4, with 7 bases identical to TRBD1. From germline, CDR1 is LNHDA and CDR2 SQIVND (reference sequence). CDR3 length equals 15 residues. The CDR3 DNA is TGTGCCAGTAGTATCCTTGACAGGGTTAGCGAAAAGCTGTTTGTT. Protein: CASSILDRVSEKLFV.

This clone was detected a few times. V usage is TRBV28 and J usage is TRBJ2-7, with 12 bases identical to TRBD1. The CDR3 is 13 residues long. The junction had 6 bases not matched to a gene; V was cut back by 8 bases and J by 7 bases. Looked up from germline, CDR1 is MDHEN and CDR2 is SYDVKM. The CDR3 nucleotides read TGTGCCAGCGGGACAGGGGGCATTAGGGAGCAGTACTTC. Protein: CASGTGGIREQYF.

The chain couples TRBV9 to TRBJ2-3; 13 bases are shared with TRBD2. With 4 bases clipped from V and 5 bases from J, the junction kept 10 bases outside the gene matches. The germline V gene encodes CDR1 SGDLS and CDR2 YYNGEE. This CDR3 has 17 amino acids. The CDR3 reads CASSPGTSGATRDTQYF. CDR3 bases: TGTGCCAGCAGCCCTGGGACTAGCGGGGCAACTCGAGATACGCAGTATTTT.